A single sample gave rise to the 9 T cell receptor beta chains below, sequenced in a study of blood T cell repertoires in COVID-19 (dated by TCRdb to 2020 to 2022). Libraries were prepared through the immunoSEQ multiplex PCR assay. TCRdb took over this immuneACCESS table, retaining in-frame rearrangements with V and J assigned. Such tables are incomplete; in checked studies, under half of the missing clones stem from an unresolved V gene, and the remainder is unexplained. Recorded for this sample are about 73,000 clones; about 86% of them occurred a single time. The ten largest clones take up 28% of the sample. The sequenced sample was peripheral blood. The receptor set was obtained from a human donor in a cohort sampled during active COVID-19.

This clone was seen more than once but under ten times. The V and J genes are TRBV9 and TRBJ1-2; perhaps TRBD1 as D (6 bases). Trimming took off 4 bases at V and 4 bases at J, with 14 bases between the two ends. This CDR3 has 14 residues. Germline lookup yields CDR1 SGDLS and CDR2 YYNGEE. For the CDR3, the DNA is TGTGCCAGCAGCCGACAGGCCCAATTCTATGGCTACACCTTC. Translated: CASSRQAQFYGYTF.

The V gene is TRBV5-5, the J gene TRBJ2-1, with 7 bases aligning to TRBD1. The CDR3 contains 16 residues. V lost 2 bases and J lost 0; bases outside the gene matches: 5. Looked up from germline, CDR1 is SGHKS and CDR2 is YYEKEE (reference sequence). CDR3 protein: CASSFIRGSSYNEQFF. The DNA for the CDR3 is TGTGCCAGCAGCTTTATCAGGGGGAGCTCCTACAATGAGCAGTTCTTC.

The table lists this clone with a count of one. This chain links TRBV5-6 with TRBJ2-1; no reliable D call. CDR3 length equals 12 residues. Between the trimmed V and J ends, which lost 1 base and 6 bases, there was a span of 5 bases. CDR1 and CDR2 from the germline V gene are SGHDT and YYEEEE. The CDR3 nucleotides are TGTGCCAGCAGCTTGAACGGCAATGAGCAGTTCTTC. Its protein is CASSLNGNEQFF.

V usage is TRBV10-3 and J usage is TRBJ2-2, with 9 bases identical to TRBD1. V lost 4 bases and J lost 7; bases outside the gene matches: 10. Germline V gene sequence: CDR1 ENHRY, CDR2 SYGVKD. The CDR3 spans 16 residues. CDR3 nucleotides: TGTGCCATCAGTGCCCGTACGGGACAGGGAAGCGGGGAGCTGTTTTTT. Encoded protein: CAISARTGQGSGELFF.

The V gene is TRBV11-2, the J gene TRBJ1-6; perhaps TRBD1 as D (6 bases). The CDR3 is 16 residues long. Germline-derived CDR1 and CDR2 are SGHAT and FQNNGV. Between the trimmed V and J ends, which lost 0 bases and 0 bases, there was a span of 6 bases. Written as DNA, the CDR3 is TGTGCCAGCAGCTTAGAGGACAGCTCCTATAATTCACCCCTCCACTTT. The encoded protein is CASSLEDSSYNSPLHF.

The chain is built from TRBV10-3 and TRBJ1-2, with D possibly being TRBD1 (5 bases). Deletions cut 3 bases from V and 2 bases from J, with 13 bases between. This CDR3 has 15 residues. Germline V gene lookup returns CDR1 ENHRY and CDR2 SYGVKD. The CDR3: CAISDRQGENYGYTF. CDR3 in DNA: TGTGCCATCAGTGACAGGCAGGGTGAGAACTATGGCTACACCTTC.

In DNA form, the CDR3 reads TGTGCCATCAGTGGGAGACCAGGGGGCACTGGAAACACCATATATTTT. Protein product: CAISGRPGGTGNTIYF. The chain links TRBV10-3 to TRBJ1-3, with 8 positions matching TRBD1. Trimming at V came to 4 bases and at J to 2 bases, leaving 7 bases not matched to a gene. This CDR3 contains 16 residues. Germline CDR1 and CDR2: ENHRY and SYGVKD.

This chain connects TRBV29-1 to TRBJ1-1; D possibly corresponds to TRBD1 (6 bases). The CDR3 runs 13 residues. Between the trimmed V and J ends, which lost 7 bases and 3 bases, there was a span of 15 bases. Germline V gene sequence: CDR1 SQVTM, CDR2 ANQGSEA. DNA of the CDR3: TGCAGCGGTAAAACAGGGTGGGACACTGAAGCTTTCTTT. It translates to CSGKTGWDTEAFF.

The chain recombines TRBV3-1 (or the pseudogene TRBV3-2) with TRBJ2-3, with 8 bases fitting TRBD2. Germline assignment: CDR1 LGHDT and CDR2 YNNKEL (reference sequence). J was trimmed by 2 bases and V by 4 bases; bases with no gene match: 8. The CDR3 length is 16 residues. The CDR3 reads CASSLELSGDTDTQYF. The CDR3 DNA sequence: TGTGCCAGCAGCCTAGAACTTAGCGGGGACACAGATACGCAGTATTTT.